These 8 T cell receptor beta chains were all obtained from the same sample, sequenced in a study of regulatory T cells in long-lasting Graves disease. The time point: newly diagnosed GD, antithyroid drugs for less than 3 months. Extracted PBMC RNA gave rise to the TCR library. Investigators prepared the TCR beta libraries by applying iRepertoire HTBI primers and Arm-PCR of CDR3 regions. MiXCR, run by TCRdb on the multiplex PCR reads, gives a single entry per CDR3 protein. The table has 350,000 to 550,000 distinct CDR3 sequences, about a sixth seen once; the top ten hold 23%. These data also formed part of another study, on T cells in Graves' hyperthyroidism and ophthalmopathy.

Sequenced here: peripheral blood mononuclear cells (PBMCs), sampled at new diagnosis, from a patient treated with antithyroid drugs. These receptor sequences come from a woman aged 18-29 years with Graves disease.

In this sample, this clonotype turned up a few times. The chain links TRBV25-1 to TRBJ2-1, with D unresolved. CDR1 and CDR2 from the germline V gene are MGHDK and SYGVNS. The CDR3 contains 15 residues. V was clipped by 2 bases and J by 3 bases, with 11 bases between them. CDR3 protein: CASSEGVGDYNEQFF. The CDR3, as DNA: TGTGCCAGCAGTGAAGGGGTTGGGGACTACAATGAGCAGTTCTTC.

The sample holds a few counts of this clonotype. The chain is built from TRBV6-5 and TRBJ2-7, with 8 nucleotides matching TRBD2. The CDR3 is 14 residues long. Germline V gene sequence: CDR1 MNHEY, CDR2 SVGAGI. V dropped 0 bases and J dropped 5; count of bases not matched to a gene: 3. Here the CDR3 DNA reads TGTGCCAGCAGTTACTCAGCGGGAGAGGACGAGCAGTACTTC. Translated, it gives CASSYSAGEDEQYF.

This clonotype was picked up many times. This chain links TRBV6-1 with TRBJ1-5; D is unclear. The germline V gene has CDR1 MNHNS and CDR2 SASEGT. Trimming took 7 bases from V and 2 from J, leaving 9 bases between them. The CDR3 has 13 amino acids. This CDR3 reads CASIARGNQPQHF. As DNA, the CDR3 is TGTGCCAGCATCGCACGGGGCAATCAGCCCCAGCATTTT.

This clonotype was seen a few times. One end of the junction fails to match germline, which may point to a read error. The CDR3 coding sequence is TGCGCCAGCGCTTGGAAAGGGCGAGGGGATGAGCAGTCCTTC. Translated: CASAWKGRGDEQSF. V usage is TRBV10-1 and J usage is TRBJ2-1; D tentatively fits TRBD1 or TRBD2 (5 bases each). This CDR3 has 14 amino acids. Germline V gives CDR1 WNHNN, CDR2 SYGVQD (reference sequence).

This clonotype was recorded a few times. The chain's CDR3 is CASSETQAGLYEQYF. CDR3 coding DNA: TGTGCCAGCAGTGAAACACAGGCCGGGCTTTACGAGCAGTACTTC. The chain joins TRBV2 to TRBJ2-7; possible D gene TRBD1, 5 bases. The V and J ends lost 2 bases and 4 bases respectively, with 15 bases between them. CDR1 and CDR2 (germline): SNHLY, FYNNEI. This CDR3 has 15 residues.

The chain couples TRBV19 to TRBJ1-2; D not resolved. The germline V gene encodes CDR1 LNHDA and CDR2 SQIVND (reference sequence). Trimming shortened V by 4 bases and J by 5 bases, and 11 bases separated the two germline ends. The CDR3 has 13 residues. CDR3 nucleotides: TGTGCCAGTAGTACCGCGGGTCGGTATGGCTACACCTTC. It codes for CASSTAGRYGYTF.

Note on this clonotype: At one of its ends the junction is not consistent with the germline gene, which may arise from a read error. V and J are TRBV3-1 and TRBJ2-1; 13 positions match TRBD2. Germline CDR1 reads LGHDT; CDR2 reads YNNKEL (reference sequence). The CDR3 loop spans 16 amino acids. CDR3 coding DNA: TGTTCCAGCAGCCTCTATGGACTAGCGGGAGATAATGAGCAGTTCTTC. Residues: CSSSLYGLAGDNEQFF.

There are many counts of this clonotype. The chain is built from TRBV20-1 and TRBJ1-5; no reliable D call. V was clipped by 3 bases and J by 7 bases, with 16 bases between them. Germline CDR1 DFQATT, CDR2 SNEGSKA (reference sequence). The CDR3 loop spans 14 amino acids. The CDR3 DNA sequence: TGCAGTGCTAGTACGGTTGTCGGACGGCAGCCCCAGCATTTT. This sequence encodes CSASTVVGRQPQHF.